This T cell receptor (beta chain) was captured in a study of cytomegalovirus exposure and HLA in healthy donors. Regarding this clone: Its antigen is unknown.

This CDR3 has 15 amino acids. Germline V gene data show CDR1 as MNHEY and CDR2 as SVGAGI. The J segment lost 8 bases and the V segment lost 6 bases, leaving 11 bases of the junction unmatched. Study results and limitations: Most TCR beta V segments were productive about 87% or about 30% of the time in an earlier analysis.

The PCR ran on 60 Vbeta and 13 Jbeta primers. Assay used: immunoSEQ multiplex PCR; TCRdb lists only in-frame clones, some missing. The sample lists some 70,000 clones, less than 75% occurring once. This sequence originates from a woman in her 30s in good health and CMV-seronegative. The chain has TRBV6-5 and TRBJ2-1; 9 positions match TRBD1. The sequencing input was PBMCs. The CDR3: CASSHRGQGDDEQFF. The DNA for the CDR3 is TGTGCCAGCAGCCACCGGGGACAGGGAGACGATGAGCAGTTCTTC.